The following is a T cell receptor (beta chain) sequence with its context. Only in-frame clones appear in the TCRdb table, and some are missing; sequencing was by immunoSEQ multiplex PCR. Of about 400,000 clones listed, roughly 89% were seen once; the top ten hold approximately 0.86%. The CDR3 sequence is 14 residues long. Deletions cut 5 bases from V and 0 bases from J, with 9 bases between. Germline CDR1 LNHNV, CDR2 YYDKDF (reference sequence). The record originates from a study of cytomegalovirus exposure and HLA in healthy donors. The source of this sequence is a woman aged 18-29 years in good health and CMV-seronegative. The sample comprised PBMCs. This sequence joins TRBV15 and TRBJ2-3, with D possibly being TRBD2 (5 bases). CDR3 residues: CATSAPGSTDTQYF. The CDR3 DNA sequence: TGTGCCACCAGCGCCCCGGGGAGCACAGATACGCAGTATTTT.